The T cell receptor beta chain under discussion was sequenced for a study of blood T cell repertoires in COVID-19. Background on the study: Acute and convalescent COVID-19 samples came from the United States, Italy and Spain. Nucleic acid was either cDNA or gDNA, and it came from T cells, B-cell-depleted T cells, or PBMCs.

Original processing notes: Estimation of nucleated cell counts relied on the amplification of reference gene primers. Repertoires were generated with immunoSEQ multiplex PCR, while TCRdb's copy carries only in-frame clones and drops some. D and trimming come from the DNA, and the V and J calls and clone size come from that table. Altogether under 100,000 clones are present, 81% being singletons, with the ten largest covering around 25%. The CDR3 covers 14 residues. From germline, CDR1 is PRHDT and CDR2 FYEKMQ (reference sequence). Trimming removed 0 bases at V and 4 bases at J, with 8 bases between. Input material: peripheral blood. The clonotype originates from a man aged 80 or over with active or convalescent COVID-19. This chain uses TRBV13 with TRBJ2-3, with D possibly TRBD1 on 5 matching bases. CDR3 protein: CASSLGTRADTQYF. DNA of the CDR3: TGTGCCAGCAGCTTAGGGACCAGGGCAGATACGCAGTATTTT. The whole variable domain, remainder taken from reference TRBV13 and TRBJ2-3, is AAGVIQSPRHLIKEKRETATLKCYPIPRHDTVYWYQQGPGQDPQFLISFYEKMQSDKGSIPDRFSAQQFSDYHSELNMSSLELGDSALYFCASSLGTRADTQYFGPGTRLTVL.